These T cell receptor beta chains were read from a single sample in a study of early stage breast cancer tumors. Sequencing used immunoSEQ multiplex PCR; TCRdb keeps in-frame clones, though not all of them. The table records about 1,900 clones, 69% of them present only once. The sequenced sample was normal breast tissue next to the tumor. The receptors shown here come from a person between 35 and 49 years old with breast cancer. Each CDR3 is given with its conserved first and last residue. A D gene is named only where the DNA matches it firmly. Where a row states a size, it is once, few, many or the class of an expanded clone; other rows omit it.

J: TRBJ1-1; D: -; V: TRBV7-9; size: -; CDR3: CASSTLGQRNTEAFF; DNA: TGTGCCAGCAGCACCCTGGGACAACGTAACACTGAAGCTTTCTTT
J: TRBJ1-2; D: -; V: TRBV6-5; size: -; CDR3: CASSRTSTYGYTF; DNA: TGTGCCAGCAGCCGGACCTCTACCTATGGCTACACCTTC
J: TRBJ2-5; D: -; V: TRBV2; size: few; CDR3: CASSGESQETQYF; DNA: TGTGCCAGCAGCGGGGAGAGTCAAGAGACCCAGTACTTC
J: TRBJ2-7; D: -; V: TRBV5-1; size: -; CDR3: CASSSFGSYEQYF; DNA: TGCGCCAGCAGCTCATTTGGGTCCTACGAGCAGTACTTC
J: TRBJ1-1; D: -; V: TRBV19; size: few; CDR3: CASSMTSLEAFF; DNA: TGTGCCAGTAGTATGACCTCCCTTGAAGCTTTCTTT
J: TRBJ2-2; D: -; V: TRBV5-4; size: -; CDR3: CASSPGTVNTGELFF; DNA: TGTGCCAGCAGCCCTGGAACAGTGAACACCGGGGAGCTGTTTTTT
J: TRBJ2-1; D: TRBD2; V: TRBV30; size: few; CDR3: CAWSKGLAEYNEQFF; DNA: TGTGCCTGGAGTAAGGGACTAGCGGAATACAATGAGCAGTTCTTC
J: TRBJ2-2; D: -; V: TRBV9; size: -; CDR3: CASSVWGTNTGELFF; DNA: TGTGCCAGCAGCGTTTGGGGAACGAACACCGGGGAGCTGTTTTTT
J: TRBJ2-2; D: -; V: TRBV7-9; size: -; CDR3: CASGRDLNTGELFF; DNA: TGTGCCAGCGGGCGAGACCTGAACACCGGGGAGCTGTTTTTT
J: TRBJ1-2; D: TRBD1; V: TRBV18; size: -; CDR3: CASSRYQGQGGGYTF; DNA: TGTGCCAGCTCGCGGTATCAAGGACAGGGTGGTGGCTACACCTTC
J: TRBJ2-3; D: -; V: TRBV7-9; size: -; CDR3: CASSVGASAADTQYF; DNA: TGTGCCAGCAGCGTGGGAGCGTCTGCTGCAGATACGCAGTATTTT
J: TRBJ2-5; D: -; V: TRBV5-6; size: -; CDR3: CASSLGAQETQYF; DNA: TGTGCCAGCAGCTTGGGGGCCCAAGAGACCCAGTACTTC
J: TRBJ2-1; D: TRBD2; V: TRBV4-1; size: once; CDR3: CASRLAGGTDNEQFF; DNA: TGCGCCAGTAGACTAGCGGGAGGTACGGACAATGAGCAGTTCTTC
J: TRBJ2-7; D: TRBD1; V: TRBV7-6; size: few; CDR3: CASSPRQGGYEQYF; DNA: TGTGCCAGCAGCCCTCGACAGGGGGGGTACGAGCAGTACTTC
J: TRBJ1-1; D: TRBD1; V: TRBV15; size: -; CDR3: CATSHDPLDRGITEAFF; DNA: TGTGCCACCAGCCACGACCCTCTTGACAGGGGAATTACTGAAGCTTTCTTT
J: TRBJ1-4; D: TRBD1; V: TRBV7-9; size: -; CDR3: CASSFPGQEKLFF; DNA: TGTGCCAGCAGCTTTCCGGGACAGGAAAAACTGTTTTTT
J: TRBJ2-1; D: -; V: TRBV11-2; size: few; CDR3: CASSPPSDNEQFF; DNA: TGTGCCAGCAGCCCCCCCTCAGACAATGAGCAGTTCTTC
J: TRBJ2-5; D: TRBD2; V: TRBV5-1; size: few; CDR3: CASSTAGLVETQYF; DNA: TGCGCCAGCAGCACAGCGGGACTTGTTGAGACCCAGTACTTC
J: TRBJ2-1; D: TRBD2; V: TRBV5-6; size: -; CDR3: CASSLGLAGGGEQFF; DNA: TGTGCCAGCAGCTTGGGACTAGCGGGAGGAGGTGAGCAGTTCTTC
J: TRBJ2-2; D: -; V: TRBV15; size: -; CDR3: CATSIFRGLAGELFF; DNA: TGTGCCACCAGCATTTTTAGGGGTCTCGCCGGGGAGCTGTTTTTT
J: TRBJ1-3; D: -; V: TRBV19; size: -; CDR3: CASRTPGPAGNTIYF; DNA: TGTGCCAGTAGAACCCCCGGCCCAGCTGGAAACACCATATATTTT
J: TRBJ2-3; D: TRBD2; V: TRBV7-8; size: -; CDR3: CASSLASLAGVKDTQYF; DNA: TGTGCCAGCAGCTTAGCTTCTCTAGCGGGAGTTAAAGATACGCAGTATTTT
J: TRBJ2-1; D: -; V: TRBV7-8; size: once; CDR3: CASSFQIGQRYNEQFF; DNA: TGTGCCAGCAGCTTTCAAATCGGGCAGAGATACAATGAGCAGTTCTTC
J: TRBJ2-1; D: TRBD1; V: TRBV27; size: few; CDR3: CASSPTGPEQFF; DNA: TGTGCCAGCAGTCCGACAGGGCCTGAGCAGTTCTTC
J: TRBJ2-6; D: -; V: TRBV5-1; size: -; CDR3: CASTIGSGANVLTF; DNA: TGCGCCAGCACTATCGGCTCTGGGGCCAACGTCCTGACTTTC
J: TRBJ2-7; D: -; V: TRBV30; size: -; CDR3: CAWSPDGRSRYEQYF; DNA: TGTGCCTGGAGCCCGGACGGACGGTCGAGGTACGAGCAGTACTTC
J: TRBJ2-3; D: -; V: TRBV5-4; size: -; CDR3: CASSLGGLGGIRTDTQYF; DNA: TGTGCCAGCAGCTTGGGTGGGCTCGGCGGGATCCGGACAGATACGCAGTATTTT
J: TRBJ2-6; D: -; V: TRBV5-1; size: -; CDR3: CASSLEGGSGANVLTF; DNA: TGCGCCAGCAGCTTGGAGGGGGGGTCTGGGGCCAACGTCCTGACTTTC
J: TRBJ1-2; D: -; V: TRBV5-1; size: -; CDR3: CASSFHGDGYTF; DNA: TGCGCCAGCAGCTTCCACGGCGATGGCTACACCTTC
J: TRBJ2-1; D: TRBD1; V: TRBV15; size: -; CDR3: CATSSWTGPYNEQFF; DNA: TGTGCCACCAGCAGCTGGACAGGGCCTTACAATGAGCAGTTCTTC
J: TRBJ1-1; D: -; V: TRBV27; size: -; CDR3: CASSPRGGEATEAFF; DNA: TGTGCCAGCAGTCCGCGCGGAGGGGAGGCCACTGAAGCTTTCTTT